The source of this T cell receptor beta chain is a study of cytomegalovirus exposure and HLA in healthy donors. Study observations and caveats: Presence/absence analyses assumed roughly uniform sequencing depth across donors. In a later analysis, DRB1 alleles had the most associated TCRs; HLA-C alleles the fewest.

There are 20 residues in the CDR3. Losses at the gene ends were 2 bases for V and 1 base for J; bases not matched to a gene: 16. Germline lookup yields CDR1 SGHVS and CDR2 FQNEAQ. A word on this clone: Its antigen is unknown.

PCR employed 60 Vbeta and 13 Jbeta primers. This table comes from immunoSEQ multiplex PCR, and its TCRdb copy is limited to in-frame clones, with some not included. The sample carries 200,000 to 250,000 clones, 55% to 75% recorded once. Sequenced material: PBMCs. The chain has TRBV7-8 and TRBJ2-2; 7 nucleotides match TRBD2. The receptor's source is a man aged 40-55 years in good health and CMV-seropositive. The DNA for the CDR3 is TGTGCCAGCAGCTTAAAGGGTTTCGGGGGAGGGGTACGGAACACCGGGGAGCTGTTTTTT. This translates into CASSLKGFGGGVRNTGELFF.